The rows below give T cell receptor beta chains drawn from one sample of a study of identical twins. TCRdb re-analysed the 5' RACE reads in MiXCR, keeping a single row per CDR3 protein. Here the sample spans 210,000 or so distinct CDR3 sequences, around 8.1% being singletons. The same data also contributed to another study, on yellow fever vaccine responses in identical twins.

The specimen sequenced was memory (CD45RO+) T cells sorted from blood. The receptors here all came from a woman aged 18-29 years in good health. CDR3s include the opening cysteine and the closing phenylalanine or tryptophan. Each record gives: V gene, clone size, D gene, J gene, CDR3 DNA, CDR3 protein. The D gene is left open where the match is weak. The size of a clone is reported for some rows only, either as once, few or many, or as a class for expanded clones.

TRBV9	few	.	TRBJ2-5	TGTGCCAGCAGCGTAGGGCAGGGAAGAGAGACCCAGTACTTC	CASSVGQGRETQYF
TRBV20-1	many	TRBD2	TRBJ2-5	TGCAGTGCTATCCCAGCGGGAGGGCCTCAGACCCAGTACTTC	CSAIPAGGPQTQYF
TRBV20-1	few	TRBD2	TRBJ2-1	TGCAGTGCAAGGACTAGCGGGATCCTTCAGTTCTTC	CSARTSGILQFF
TRBV9	many	TRBD2	TRBJ2-5	TGTGCCAGCAGCCACGGGGGGGACCAAGAGACCCAGTACTTC	CASSHGGDQETQYF
TRBV12-3/TRBV12-4	.	.	TRBJ2-6	TGTGCCAGCAGTTTGTTAGAGGGGACTGGGGCCAACGTCCTGACTTTC	CASSLLEGTGANVLTF
TRBV29-1	.	.	TRBJ2-3	TGCAGCATAAAGGAGGACACAGATACGCAGTATTTT	CSIKEDTDTQYF
TRBV7-9	many	.	TRBJ2-5	TGTGCCAGCAGCTTAACACTTACTTGGGAGACCCAGTACTTC	CASSLTLTWETQYF
TRBV4-1	medium-sized	TRBD2	TRBJ2-1	TGCGCCAGCAGCCAAGTAAGGCTAGCGGTTTACAATGAGCAGTTCTTC	CASSQVRLAVYNEQFF
TRBV11-2	few	TRBD1	TRBJ2-6	TGTGCCAGCAGCTCCCCAGACAGGGGGCGTTTCACTGGGGCCAACGTCCTGACTTTC	CASSSPDRGRFTGANVLTF
TRBV5-1	few	TRBD2	TRBJ2-3	TGCGCCAGCAGCTTACGGACTAGCGGGGGGGCAGATACGCAGTATTTT	CASSLRTSGGADTQYF
TRBV7-8	many	.	TRBJ2-1	TGTGCCAGCAGCTCTGACTCCGATGAGCAGTTCTTC	CASSSDSDEQFF
TRBV4-3	.	TRBD2	TRBJ2-7	TGCGCCAGCAGCCAAGGGGAGCGGGAACCCCACGAGCAGTACTTC	CASSQGEREPHEQYF
TRBV28	.	.	TRBJ2-5	TGTGCCAGCAGTTTAGCCCAGTTGACAGGCCAAGAGACCCAGTACTTC	CASSLAQLTGQETQYF
TRBV12-3/TRBV12-4	many	.	TRBJ2-7	TGTGCCAGCAGTTTAACCGGAAGCTCCCAGACCGAGCAGTACTTC	CASSLTGSSQTEQYF
TRBV12-3/TRBV12-4	many	.	TRBJ2-3	TGTGCCAGCAGCAACTTTTTAGGACTTCAAGAGGATTTT	CASSNFLGLQEDF
TRBV5-1	few	TRBD1	TRBJ1-4	TGCGCCAGCGCTTCGGACAGGGTTAATGAAAAACTGTTTTTT	CASASDRVNEKLFF
TRBV14	few	.	TRBJ2-7	TGTGCCAGCAGCCAACGGACAGTTACCTACGAGCAGTACTTC	CASSQRTVTYEQYF
TRBV7-8	.	.	TRBJ2-7	TGTGCCAGCACCGCACCCAGCTCCTACGAGCAGTACTTC	CASTAPSSYEQYF
TRBV12-3/TRBV12-4	few	.	TRBJ2-7	TGTGCCAGCAGTACCGGGCAGTTGGCCTCCTACGAGCAGTACTTC	CASSTGQLASYEQYF
TRBV11-2	many	.	TRBJ2-5	TGTGCCAGCAGCCGACTGGCGACAGACCCCCGGGAGACCCAGTACTTC	CASSRLATDPRETQYF
TRBV28	many	.	TRBJ1-1	TGTGCCAGCAGTTTTTCGGGTCGGACTGAAGCTTTCTTT	CASSFSGRTEAFF
TRBV28	.	.	TRBJ1-2	TGTGCCAGCAGTTTACGGGTTGCGAACTATGGCTACACCTTC	CASSLRVANYGYTF
TRBV7-8	.	.	TRBJ2-7	TGTGCCAGCAGCTTAATGAGACAGAAATACTCCTACGAGCAGTACTTC	CASSLMRQKYSYEQYF
TRBV28	many	.	TRBJ1-1	TGTGCCAGCTCCCTCGGGAACACTGAAGCTTTCTTT	CASSLGNTEAFF
TRBV21-1	.	.	TRBJ1-2	TGTGCCAGCAGCCCCCTGCAAGCAGGGGGGATCTATGGCTACACCTTC	CASSPLQAGGIYGYTF
TRBV6-5	many	.	TRBJ1-4	TGTGCCAGCAGCCCGGGCGAAAAACTGTTTTTT	CASSPGEKLFF
TRBV27	many	TRBD2	TRBJ2-3	TGTGCCAGCAGTTATTTAGCGGGGGGGCACGGAGATACGCAGTATTTT	CASSYLAGGHGDTQYF
TRBV18	.	.	TRBJ2-7	TGTGCCAGCTCACCTGCGGGGAACTACGAGCAGTACTTC	CASSPAGNYEQYF
TRBV5-1	few	.	TRBJ2-7	TGCGCCAGCTCGCCGGAGGGGGTGGAGGAGCAGTACTTC	CASSPEGVEEQYF
TRBV12-3/TRBV12-4	many	TRBD1	TRBJ2-1	TGTGCCAGCAGTACCGGACAGGCGACTAATGAGCAGTTCTTC	CASSTGQATNEQFF
TRBV2	.	TRBD1	TRBJ1-2	TGTGCCAGCAGTGAAGATGGGGACAGGCGAGTTAGGACCTTC	CASSEDGDRRVRTF
TRBV9	few	.	TRBJ1-2	TGTGCCAGCAGCGCGGGTAGGAGCTACACCTTC	CASSAGRSYTF
TRBV20-1	.	.	TRBJ2-7	TGCAGTGCGGGGTTCACTACTAACTCCTACGAGCAGTACTTC	CSAGFTTNSYEQYF
TRBV20-1	.	.	TRBJ2-2	TGCAGTGCTAGGTATTCGTACACCGGGGAGCTGTTTTTT	CSARYSYTGELFF
TRBV5-5	.	.	TRBJ1-1	TGTGCCAGCAGCTGGGAACAGGTTTCGAACACTGAAGCTTTCTTT	CASSWEQVSNTEAFF
TRBV7-3	many	TRBD1	TRBJ2-1	TGTGCCAGCAGCTCCAGGACAGGGCCTACCTACAATGAGCAGTTCTTC	CASSSRTGPTYNEQFF
TRBV21-1	.	.	TRBJ2-1	TGTGCCAGCAGCACTGATGAGGAGCGGGATACCCTCAATGAGCAGTTCTTC	CASSTDEERDTLNEQFF
TRBV6-1	few	.	TRBJ2-7	TGTGCCAGCAGACGGGCCAGGGCGGACGAGCAGTACTTC	CASRRARADEQYF
TRBV18	.	.	TRBJ1-1	TGTGCCAGCTCATGGAGTGGGGGCACTGAAGCTTTCTTT	CASSWSGGTEAFF
TRBV5-1	few	TRBD1	TRBJ2-7	TGCGCCAGCAGCTTGAGGCCAACAGGGGACTCCTACGAGCAGTACTTC	CASSLRPTGDSYEQYF
TRBV12-3/TRBV12-4	many	.	TRBJ1-3	TGTGCCAGCAGGGCCGGCATGCGTGGAAACACCATATATTTT	CASRAGMRGNTIYF
TRBV19	.	.	TRBJ2-2	TGTGCCAGTAGAAGTGTGGGGAACAAGAACACCGGGGAGCTGTTTTTT	CASRSVGNKNTGELFF
TRBV14	few	.	TRBJ2-1	TGTGCCAGCAGCCCGACTAGTTTCGTCAATGAGCAGTTCTTC	CASSPTSFVNEQFF
TRBV3-1	once	TRBD2	TRBJ2-5	TGTGCCTCCTGCCTAGAAGGAAGCGGGGGGAGAGAGACCCAGTACTTC	CASCLEGSGGRETQYF
TRBV7-2	many	TRBD2	TRBJ2-7	TGTGCCAGCAGCGACGGGACTAGCGGGGGGTCCTCCTACGAGCAGTACTTC	CASSDGTSGGSSYEQYF
TRBV28	few	.	TRBJ2-1	TGTGCCAGCAGATCGGACAGAAGCTCCTACAATGAGCAGTTCTTC	CASRSDRSSYNEQFF
TRBV15	.	.	TRBJ2-6	TGTGCCACCAGCAGAGACCGGCAATCTGGGGCCAACGTCCTGACTTTC	CATSRDRQSGANVLTF
TRBV28	.	.	TRBJ2-7	TGTGCCAGCAGTCAGGGTAGGTTACCCTACGAGCAGTACTTC	CASSQGRLPYEQYF
TRBV28	many	.	TRBJ2-1	TGTGCCAGCAGTTTGCCCGACCCCCCCTACAATGAGCAGTTCTTC	CASSLPDPPYNEQFF
TRBV6-5	.	.	TRBJ1-1	TGTGCCAGCAGTTACCTGGGGGGCAAGGCTGAAGCTTTCTTT	CASSYLGGKAEAFF
TRBV27	few	TRBD1	TRBJ2-7	TGTGCCAGCAGTTCCCGGGACAGGGGGCGGCAGTACTTC	CASSSRDRGRQYF
TRBV28	many	.	TRBJ1-6	TGTGCCAGCAGTTTATGGGACGTCCCTTCACCCCTCCACTTT	CASSLWDVPSPLHF
TRBV24-1	few	TRBD1	TRBJ2-7	TGTGCCACCAGTGATCCGGGACAGGGTGTATACGAGCAGTACTTC	CATSDPGQGVYEQYF
TRBV7-7	.	.	TRBJ2-1	TGTGCTAGCAGCCTTGACAGCAAGAATGAGCAGTTCTTC	CASSLDSKNEQFF
TRBV4-3	many	.	TRBJ2-4	TGCGCCAGCAGCCAAGGACACGGAAACATTCAGTACTTC	CASSQGHGNIQYF
TRBV21-1	few	.	TRBJ2-7	TGTGCCAGCAGCAAAATTCTCGGTCCGACAGGCACCTACGAGCAGTACTTC	CASSKILGPTGTYEQYF
TRBV5-1	few	.	TRBJ1-6	TGCGCCAGCAGCTTGGGGCAGTTTAGTTCACCCCTCCACTTT	CASSLGQFSSPLHF
TRBV2	.	TRBD2	TRBJ2-3	TGTGCCAGCAGTGATGGGCGGGGGGGCCTCGGAGATACGCAGTATTTT	CASSDGRGGLGDTQYF
TRBV11-2	.	TRBD1	TRBJ2-1	TGTACCAGCAGCCTAGGTTCAGGGGGCCCCTACAATGAGCAGTTCTTC	CTSSLGSGGPYNEQFF